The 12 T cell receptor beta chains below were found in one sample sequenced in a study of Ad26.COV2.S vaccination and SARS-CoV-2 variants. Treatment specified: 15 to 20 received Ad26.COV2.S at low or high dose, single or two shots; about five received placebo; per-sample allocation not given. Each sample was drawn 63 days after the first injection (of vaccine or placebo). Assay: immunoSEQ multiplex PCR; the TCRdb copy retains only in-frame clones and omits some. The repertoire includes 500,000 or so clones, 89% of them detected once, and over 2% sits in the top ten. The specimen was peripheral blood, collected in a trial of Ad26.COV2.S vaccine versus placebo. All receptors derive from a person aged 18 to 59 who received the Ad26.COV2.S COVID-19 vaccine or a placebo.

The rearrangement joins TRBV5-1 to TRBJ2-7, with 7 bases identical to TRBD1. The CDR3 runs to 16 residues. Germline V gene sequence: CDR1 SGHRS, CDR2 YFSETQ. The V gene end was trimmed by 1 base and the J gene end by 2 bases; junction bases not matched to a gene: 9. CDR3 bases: TGCGCCAGCAGCTTGTACCGACAGGGCTCCACCTACGAGCAGTACTTC. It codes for CASSLYRQGSTYEQYF.

CDR3 bases: TGTGCCAGCAGTAGCGGGACAGGGACCTACGAGCAGTACTTC. The encoded protein is CASSSGTGTYEQYF. The chain couples TRBV28 to TRBJ2-7; 9 positions match TRBD1. J was trimmed by 2 bases and V by 5 bases; bases with no gene match: 4. This CDR3 is built from 14 residues. Germline lookup yields CDR1 MDHEN and CDR2 SYDVKM.

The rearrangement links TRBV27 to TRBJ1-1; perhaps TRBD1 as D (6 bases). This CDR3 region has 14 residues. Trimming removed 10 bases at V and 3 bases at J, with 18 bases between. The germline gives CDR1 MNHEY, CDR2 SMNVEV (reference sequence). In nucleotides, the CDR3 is TGTGCCACCTCAAAGTGGGGGCTAGACACTGAAGCTTTCTTT. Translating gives CATSKWGLDTEAFF.

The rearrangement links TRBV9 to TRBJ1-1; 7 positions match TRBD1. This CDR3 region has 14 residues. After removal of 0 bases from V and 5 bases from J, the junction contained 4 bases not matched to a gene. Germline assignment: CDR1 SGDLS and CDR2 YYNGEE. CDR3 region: CASSVGQGGTEAFF. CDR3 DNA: TGTGCCAGCAGCGTAGGGCAGGGGGGTACTGAAGCTTTCTTT.

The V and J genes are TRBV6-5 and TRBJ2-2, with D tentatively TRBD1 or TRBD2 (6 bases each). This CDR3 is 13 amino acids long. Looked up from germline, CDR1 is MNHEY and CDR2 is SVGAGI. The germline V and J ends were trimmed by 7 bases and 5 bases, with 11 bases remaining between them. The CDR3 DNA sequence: TGTGCCAGCACGGGGGCGAGTACCGGGGAGCTGTTTTTT. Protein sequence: CASTGASTGELFF.

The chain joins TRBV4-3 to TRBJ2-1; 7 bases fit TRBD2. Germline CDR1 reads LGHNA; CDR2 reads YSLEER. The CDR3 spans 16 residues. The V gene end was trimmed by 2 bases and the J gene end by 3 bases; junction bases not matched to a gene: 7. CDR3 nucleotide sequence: TGCGCCAGCAGCCAATTGTGGGAGGGCAACTACAATGAGCAGTTCTTC. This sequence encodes CASSQLWEGNYNEQFF.

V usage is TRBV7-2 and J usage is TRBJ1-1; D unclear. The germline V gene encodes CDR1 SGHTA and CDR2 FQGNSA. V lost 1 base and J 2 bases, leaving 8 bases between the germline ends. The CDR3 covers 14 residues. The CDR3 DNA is TGTGCCAGCAGCTTAGTTTGGGCCAACACTGAAGCTTTCTTT. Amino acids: CASSLVWANTEAFF.

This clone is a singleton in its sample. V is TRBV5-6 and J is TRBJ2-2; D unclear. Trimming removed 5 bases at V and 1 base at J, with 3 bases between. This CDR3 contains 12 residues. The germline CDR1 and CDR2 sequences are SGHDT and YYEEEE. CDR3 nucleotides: TGTGCCAGCAGAGGGAACACCGGGGAGCTGTTTTTT. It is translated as CASRGNTGELFF.

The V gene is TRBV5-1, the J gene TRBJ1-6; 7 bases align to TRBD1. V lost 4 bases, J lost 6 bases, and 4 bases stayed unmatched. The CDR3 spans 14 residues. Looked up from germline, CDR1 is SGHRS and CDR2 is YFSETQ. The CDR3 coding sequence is TGCGCCAGCAGCAAGGGACAGCCTAATTCACCCCTCCACTTT. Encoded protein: CASSKGQPNSPLHF.

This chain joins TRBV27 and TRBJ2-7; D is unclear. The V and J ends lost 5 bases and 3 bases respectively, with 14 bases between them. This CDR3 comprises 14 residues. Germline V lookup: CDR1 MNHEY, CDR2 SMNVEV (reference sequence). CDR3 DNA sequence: TGTGCCAGCAGTCCGAGCCTTCCGAGCTACGAGCAGTACGTC. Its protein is CASSPSLPSYEQYV.

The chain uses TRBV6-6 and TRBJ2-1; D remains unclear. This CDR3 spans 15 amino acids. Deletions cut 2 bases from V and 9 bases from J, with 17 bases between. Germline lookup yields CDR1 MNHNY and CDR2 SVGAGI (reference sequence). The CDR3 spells CASSYDLGRAAEQFF. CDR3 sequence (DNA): TGTGCCAGCAGTTACGATCTGGGAAGGGCTGCTGAGCAGTTCTTC.

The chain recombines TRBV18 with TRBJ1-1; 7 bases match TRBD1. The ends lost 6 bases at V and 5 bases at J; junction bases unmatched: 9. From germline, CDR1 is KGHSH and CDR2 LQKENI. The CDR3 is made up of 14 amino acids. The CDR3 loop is CASSEGAGETEAFF. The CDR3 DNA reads TGTGCCAGCTCGGAGGGGGCGGGAGAAACTGAAGCTTTCTTT.